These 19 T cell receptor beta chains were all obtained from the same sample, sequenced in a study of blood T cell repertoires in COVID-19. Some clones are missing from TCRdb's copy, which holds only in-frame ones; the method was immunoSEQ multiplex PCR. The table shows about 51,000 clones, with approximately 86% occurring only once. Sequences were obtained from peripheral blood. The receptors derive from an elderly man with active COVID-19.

The CDR3, as DNA: TGTGCCAGCAGTTCCTCTCGGGGGTCTGGAATCGCTGAGCAGTTCTTC. Residues: CASSSSRGSGIAEQFF. This chain connects TRBV28 to TRBJ2-1; maybe TRBD2 (6 bases). The germline CDR1 and CDR2 sequences are MDHEN and SYDVKM. This CDR3 region has 16 residues. The V end was cut by 4 bases, the J end by 9 bases, with 22 bases between.

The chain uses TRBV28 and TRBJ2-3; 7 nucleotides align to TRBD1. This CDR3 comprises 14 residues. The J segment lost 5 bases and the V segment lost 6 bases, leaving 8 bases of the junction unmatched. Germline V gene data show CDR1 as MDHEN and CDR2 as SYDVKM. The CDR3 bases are TGTGCCAGCAGCCCGACAGGGACCGGAGATACGCAGTATTTT. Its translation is CASSPTGTGDTQYF. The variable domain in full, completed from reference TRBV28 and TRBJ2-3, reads DVKVTQSSRYLVKRTGEKVFLECVQDMDHENMFWYRQDPGLGLRLIYFSYDVKMKEKGDIPEGYSVSREKKERFSLILESASTNQTSMYLCASSPTGTGDTQYFGPGTRLTVL.

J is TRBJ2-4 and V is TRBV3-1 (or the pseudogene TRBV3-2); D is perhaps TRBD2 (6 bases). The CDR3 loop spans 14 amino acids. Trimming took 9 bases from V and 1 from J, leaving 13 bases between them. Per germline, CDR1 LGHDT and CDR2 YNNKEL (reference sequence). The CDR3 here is CASTSLVAKNIQYF. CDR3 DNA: TGTGCCAGTACTAGCCTAGTTGCCAAAAACATTCAGTACTTC.

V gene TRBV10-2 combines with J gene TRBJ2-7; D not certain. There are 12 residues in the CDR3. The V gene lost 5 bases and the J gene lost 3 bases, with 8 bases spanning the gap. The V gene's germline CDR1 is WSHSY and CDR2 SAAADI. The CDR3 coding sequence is TGCGCCAGCAGTACAGAGAGCTACGAGCAGTACTTC. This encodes CASSTESYEQYF.

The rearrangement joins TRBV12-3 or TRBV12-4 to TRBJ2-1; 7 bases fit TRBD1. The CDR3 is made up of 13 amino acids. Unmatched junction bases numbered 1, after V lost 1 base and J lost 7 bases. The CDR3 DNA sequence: TGTGCCAGCAGTTTAGAACAGGGGAATGAGCAGTTCTTC. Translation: CASSLEQGNEQFF.

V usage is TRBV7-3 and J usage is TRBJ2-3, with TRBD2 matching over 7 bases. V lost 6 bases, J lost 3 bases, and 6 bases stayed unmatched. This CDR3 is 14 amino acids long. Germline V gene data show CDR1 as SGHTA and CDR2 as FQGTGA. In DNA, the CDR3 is TGTGCCAGCAGTTCCGGGACTACGACAGATACGCAGTATTTT. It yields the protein CASSSGTTTDTQYF.

CDR3 protein: CASSPPGTGSETQYF. Here the CDR3 DNA reads TGTGCCAGCAGCCCCCCCGGGACAGGTTCGGAGACCCAGTACTTC. The J gene is TRBJ2-5, the V gene TRBV5-6; TRBD1 matches at 8 bases. Germline CDR1 is SGHDT and CDR2 is YYEEEE. The ends lost 4 bases at V and 5 bases at J; junction bases unmatched: 10. The CDR3 is 15 residues long. The full variable domain, with the rest looked up from reference TRBV5-6 and TRBJ2-5, is DAGVTQSPTHLIKTRGQQVTLRCSPKSGHDTVSWYQQALGQGPQFIFQYYEEEERQRGNFPDRFSGHQFPNYSSELNVNALLLGDSALYLCASSPPGTGSETQYFGPGTRLLVL.

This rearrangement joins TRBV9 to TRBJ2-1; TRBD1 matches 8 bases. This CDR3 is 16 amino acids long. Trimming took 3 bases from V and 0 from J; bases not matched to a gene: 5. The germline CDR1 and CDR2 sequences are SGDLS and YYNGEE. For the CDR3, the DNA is TGTGCCAGCAGCGCCCGACAGGGGCTCTCCTACAATGAGCAGTTCTTC. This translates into CASSARQGLSYNEQFF.

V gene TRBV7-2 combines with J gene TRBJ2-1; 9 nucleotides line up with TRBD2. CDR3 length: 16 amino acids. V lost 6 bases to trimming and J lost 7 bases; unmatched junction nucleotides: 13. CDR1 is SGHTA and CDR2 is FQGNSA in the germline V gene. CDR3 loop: CASRPFLGLAINEQFF. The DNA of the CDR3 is TGTGCCAGCAGGCCCTTTCTGGGACTAGCTATTAATGAGCAGTTCTTC.

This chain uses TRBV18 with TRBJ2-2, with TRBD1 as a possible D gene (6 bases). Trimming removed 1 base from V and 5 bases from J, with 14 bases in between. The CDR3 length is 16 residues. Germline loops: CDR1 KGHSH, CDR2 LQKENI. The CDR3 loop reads CASSPRAGALTGELFF. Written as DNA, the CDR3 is TGTGCCAGCTCACCACGCGCAGGGGCCCTGACCGGGGAGCTGTTTTTT.

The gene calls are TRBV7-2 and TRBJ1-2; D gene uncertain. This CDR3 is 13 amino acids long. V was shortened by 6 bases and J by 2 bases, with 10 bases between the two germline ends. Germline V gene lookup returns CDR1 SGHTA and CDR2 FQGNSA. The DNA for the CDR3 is TGTGCCAGCAGTTATGACAAGAACTATGGCTACACCTTC. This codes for CASSYDKNYGYTF.

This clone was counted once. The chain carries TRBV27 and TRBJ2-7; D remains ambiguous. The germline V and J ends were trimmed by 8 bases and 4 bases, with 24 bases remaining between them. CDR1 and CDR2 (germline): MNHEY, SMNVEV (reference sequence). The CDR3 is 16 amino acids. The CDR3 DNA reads TGTGCCAGCGGAGTTTCGTCGGCCTACTCTGAGTACGAGCAGTACTTC. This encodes CASGVSSAYSEYEQYF.

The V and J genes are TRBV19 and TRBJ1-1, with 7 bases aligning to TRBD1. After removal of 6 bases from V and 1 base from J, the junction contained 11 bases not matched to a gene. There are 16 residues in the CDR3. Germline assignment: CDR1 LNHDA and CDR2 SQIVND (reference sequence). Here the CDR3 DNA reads TGTGCCAGTAGGCTCGGGTCCGGGACAGCGAACACTGAAGCTTTCTTT. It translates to CASRLGSGTANTEAFF.

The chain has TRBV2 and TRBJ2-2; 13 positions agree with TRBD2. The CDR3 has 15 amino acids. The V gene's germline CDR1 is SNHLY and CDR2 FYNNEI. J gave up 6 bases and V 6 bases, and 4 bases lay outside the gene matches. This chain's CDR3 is CASRLGTSGAGELFF. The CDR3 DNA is TGTGCCAGCAGACTAGGGACTAGCGGGGCCGGGGAGCTGTTTTTT.

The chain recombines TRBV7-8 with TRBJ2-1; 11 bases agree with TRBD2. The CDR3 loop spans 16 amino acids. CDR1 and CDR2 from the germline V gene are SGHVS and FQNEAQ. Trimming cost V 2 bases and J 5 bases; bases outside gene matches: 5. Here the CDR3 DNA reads TGTGCCAGCAGCTTACCGGGACTAGCGGACGACAATGAGCAGTTCTTC. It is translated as CASSLPGLADDNEQFF. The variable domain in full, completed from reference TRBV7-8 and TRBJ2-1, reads GAGVSQSPRYKVAKRGQDVALRCDPISGHVSLFWYQQALGQGPEFLTYFQNEAQLDKSGLPSDRFFAERPEGSVSTLKIQRTQQEDSAVYLCASSLPGLADDNEQFFGPGTRLTVL.

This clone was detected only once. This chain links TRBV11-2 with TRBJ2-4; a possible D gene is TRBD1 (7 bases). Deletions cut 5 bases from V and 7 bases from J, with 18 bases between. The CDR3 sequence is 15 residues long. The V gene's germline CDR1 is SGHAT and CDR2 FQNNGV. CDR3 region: CASSPDRVGGNIQYF. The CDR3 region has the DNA TGTGCCAGCAGCCCCGACAGGGTAGGGGGGAACATTCAGTACTTC.

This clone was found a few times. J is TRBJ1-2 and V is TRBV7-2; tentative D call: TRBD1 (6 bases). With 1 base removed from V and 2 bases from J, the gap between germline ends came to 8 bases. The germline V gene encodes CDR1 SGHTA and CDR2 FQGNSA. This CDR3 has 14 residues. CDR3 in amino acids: CASSLERGNYGYTF. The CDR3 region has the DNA TGTGCCAGCAGCTTAGAGAGGGGGAACTATGGCTACACCTTC. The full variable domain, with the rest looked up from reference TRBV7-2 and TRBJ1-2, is GAGVSQSPSNKVTEKGKDVELRCDPISGHTALYWYRQSLGQGLEFLIYFQGNSAPDKSGLPSDRFSAERTGGSVSTLTIQRTQQEDSAVYLCASSLERGNYGYTFGSGTRLTVV.

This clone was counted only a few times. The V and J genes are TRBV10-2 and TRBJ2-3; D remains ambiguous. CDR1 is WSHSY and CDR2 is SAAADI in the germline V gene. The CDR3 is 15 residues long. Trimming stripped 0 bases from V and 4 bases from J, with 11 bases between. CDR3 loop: CASSESPTGSDTQYF. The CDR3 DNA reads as TGCGCCAGCAGTGAGTCCCCCACGGGTTCAGATACGCAGTATTTT.

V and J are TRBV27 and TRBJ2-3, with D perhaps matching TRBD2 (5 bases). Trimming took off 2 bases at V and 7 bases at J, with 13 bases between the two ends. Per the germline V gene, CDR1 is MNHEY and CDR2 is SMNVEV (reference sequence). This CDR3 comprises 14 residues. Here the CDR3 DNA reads TGTGCCAGCAGTTTAACGGGATCTTGGTATACGCAGTATTTT. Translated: CASSLTGSWYTQYF.